Sequencing of this T cell receptor (beta chain) was carried out in a study of cytomegalovirus exposure and HLA in healthy donors. General study results and limits: A previous analysis found most TCR beta V segments productive roughly 87% or roughly 30% of the time.

A word on this clone: Its antigen remains unidentified.

PCR primers comprised 60 Vbeta and 13 Jbeta primers. TCRdb keeps only in-frame clones here, not all; method: immunoSEQ multiplex PCR. This table holds approximately 38,000 clones. Each donor's status was that of a healthy bone marrow donor. The study sampled nominally healthy donors, though unrecorded immune exposures were likely. This donor's CMV serostatus went unrecorded. Specimen: PBMCs. The receptor comes from a human donor in good health.

The CDR3 here is CASGGQGKNEQFF. The CDR3 DNA sequence: TGTGCCAGTGGTGGACAGGGGAAGAATGAGCAGTTCTTC. V and J are TRBV19 and TRBJ2-1; 9 nucleotides line up with TRBD1. The CDR3 length is 13 residues. In germline, CDR1 is LNHDA, CDR2 SQIVND (reference sequence). The V and J ends lost 8 bases and 7 bases, in that order; junction bases with no gene match: 6.